The next 2 T cell receptor beta chains were all read from a single sample in a study of cytomegalovirus exposure and HLA in healthy donors. The primer mix had 60 Vbeta and 13 Jbeta primers. The table came from immunoSEQ multiplex PCR; TCRdb's copy has only in-frame clones and leaves some out. The sample has around 87,000 clones, roughly 80% seen once. The sequencing input was PBMCs. Receptors were obtained from a girl aged 2-10 years in good health and CMV-seropositive.

V is TRBV27 and J is TRBJ2-7, with 8 bases that match TRBD2. The V gene end was trimmed by 2 bases and the J gene end by 3 bases; junction bases not matched to a gene: 0. In germline, CDR1 is MNHEY, CDR2 SMNVEV (reference sequence). This CDR3 region has 13 residues. CDR3 nucleotide sequence: TGTGCCAGCAGTTTAGCGGGGGGCTACGAGCAGTACTTC. Translating it yields CASSLAGGYEQYF.

The chain recombines TRBV13 with TRBJ1-1; possible D gene TRBD1, 6 bases. This CDR3 has 17 amino acids. Germline CDR1 reads PRHDT; CDR2 reads FYEKMQ (reference sequence). V lost 0 bases and J 5 bases, leaving 19 bases between the germline ends. Here the CDR3 reads CASSLGVGTRRGTEAFF. The CDR3 DNA sequence: TGTGCCAGCAGCTTAGGTGTCGGGACACGGAGAGGAACTGAAGCTTTCTTT.